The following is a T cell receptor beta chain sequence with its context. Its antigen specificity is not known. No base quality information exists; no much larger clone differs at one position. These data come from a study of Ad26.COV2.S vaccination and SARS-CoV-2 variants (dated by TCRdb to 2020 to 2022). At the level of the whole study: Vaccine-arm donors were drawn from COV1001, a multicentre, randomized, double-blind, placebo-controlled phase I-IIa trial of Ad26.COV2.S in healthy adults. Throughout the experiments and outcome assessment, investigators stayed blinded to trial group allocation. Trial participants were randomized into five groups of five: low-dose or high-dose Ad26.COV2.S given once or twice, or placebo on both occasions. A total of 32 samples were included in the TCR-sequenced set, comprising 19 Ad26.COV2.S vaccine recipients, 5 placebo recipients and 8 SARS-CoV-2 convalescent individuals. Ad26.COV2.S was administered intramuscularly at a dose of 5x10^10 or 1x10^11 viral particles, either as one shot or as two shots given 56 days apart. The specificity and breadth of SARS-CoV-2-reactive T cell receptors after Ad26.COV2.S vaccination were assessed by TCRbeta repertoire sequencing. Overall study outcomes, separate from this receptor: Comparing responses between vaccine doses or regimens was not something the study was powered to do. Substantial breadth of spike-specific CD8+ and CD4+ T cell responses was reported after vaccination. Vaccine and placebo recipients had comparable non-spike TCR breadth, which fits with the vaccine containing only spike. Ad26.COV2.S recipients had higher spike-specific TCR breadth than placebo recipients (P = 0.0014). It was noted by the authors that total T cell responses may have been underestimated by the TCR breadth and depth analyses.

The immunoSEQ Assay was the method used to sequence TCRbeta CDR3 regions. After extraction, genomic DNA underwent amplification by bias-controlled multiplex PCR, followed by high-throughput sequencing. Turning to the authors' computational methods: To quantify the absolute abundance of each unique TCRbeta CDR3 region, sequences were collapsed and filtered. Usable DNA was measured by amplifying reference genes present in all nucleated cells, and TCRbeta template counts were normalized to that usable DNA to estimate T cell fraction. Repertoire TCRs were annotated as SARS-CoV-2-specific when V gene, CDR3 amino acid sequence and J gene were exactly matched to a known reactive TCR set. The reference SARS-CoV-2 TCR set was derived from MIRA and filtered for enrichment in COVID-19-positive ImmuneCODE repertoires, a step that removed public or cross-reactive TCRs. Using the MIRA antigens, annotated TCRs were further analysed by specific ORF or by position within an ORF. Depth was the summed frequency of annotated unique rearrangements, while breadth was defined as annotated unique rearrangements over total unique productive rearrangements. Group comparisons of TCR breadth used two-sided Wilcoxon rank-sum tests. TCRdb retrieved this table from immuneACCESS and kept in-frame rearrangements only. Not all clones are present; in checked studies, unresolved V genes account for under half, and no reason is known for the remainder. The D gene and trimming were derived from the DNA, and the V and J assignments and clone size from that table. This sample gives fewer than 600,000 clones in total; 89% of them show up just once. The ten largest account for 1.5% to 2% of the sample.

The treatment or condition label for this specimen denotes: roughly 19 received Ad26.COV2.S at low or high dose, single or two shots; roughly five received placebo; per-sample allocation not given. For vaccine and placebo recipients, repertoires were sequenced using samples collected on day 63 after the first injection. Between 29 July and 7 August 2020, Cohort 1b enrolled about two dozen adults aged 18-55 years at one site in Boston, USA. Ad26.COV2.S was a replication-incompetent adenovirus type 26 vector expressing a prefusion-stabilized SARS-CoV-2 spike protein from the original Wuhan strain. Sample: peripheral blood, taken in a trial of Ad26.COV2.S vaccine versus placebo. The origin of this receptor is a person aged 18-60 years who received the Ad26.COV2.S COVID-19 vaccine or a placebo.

The DNA sequence is given as TGTGCCAGCAGTTACTCGAAGGGACTAGACTACGAGCAGTACTTC. Translation gives CASSYSKGLDYEQYF. The sequence links TRBV6-6 to TRBJ2-7; 8 bases in between match TRBD2. The CDR3 measures 15 amino acids from cysteine to phenylalanine. Kept here is only the CDR3 DNA, which spans 45 bases and is read in frame from base 1. Trimming removed 0 bases from V and 3 bases from J; the gene matches leave 4 bases unexplained. The germline V gene (reference sequence) provides CDR1 MNHNY and CDR2 SVGAGI.